Sequencing of this T cell receptor beta chain was carried out in a study of beta chain features in type 1 diabetes. Turning to the study itself: Age, gender and cell yields were alike across patients and healthy donors. Whole-study results and caveats: Across all four CD4+ subsets, people with type 1 diabetes showed modestly shorter TCRB CDR3s.

Germline CDR1 is MNHNY and CDR2 is SVGAGI (reference sequence). The CDR3 consists of 13 residues. V shed 8 bases, J shed 2 bases, and the junction held 3 bases outside the gene matches. Of the isolated RNA, all was reverse transcribed, and so the sequenced material was expressed TCRB transcripts. Libraries were prepared by immunoSEQ multiplex PCR; TCRdb keeps only in-frame clonotypes and omits some of them. The repertoire holds over 650,000 clones, with over 12% as singletons. As for this clone: As yet, its antigen is unknown.

The receptor was isolated from a young man with type 1 diabetes. The chain couples TRBV6-6 to TRBJ2-7; 10 bases fit TRBD1. What was sequenced was naive CD4+ T cells from blood. The CDR3 is CASAGTGAYEQYF. The DNA for the CDR3 is TGTGCCAGCGCGGGGACAGGGGCCTACGAGCAGTACTTC.